Presented here are 22 T cell receptor beta chains from one specimen sequenced in a study of blood T cell repertoires in COVID-19. TCRdb's copy holds only in-frame clones and misses some; the assay was immunoSEQ multiplex PCR. The sample lists a few hundred thousand clones; about 91% were seen once. Source material: peripheral blood. All receptors derive from a woman aged 25 to 39 who had recovered from COVID-19.

The chain combines TRBV15 with TRBJ2-1, with a tentative D call TRBD2 (5 bases). Germline-derived CDR1 and CDR2 are LNHNV and YYDKDF (reference sequence). The CDR3 is 16 amino acids. V dropped 7 bases and J dropped 1 base, with 17 bases sitting between them. The CDR3 sequence: CATNARVDVSYNEQFF. The CDR3 DNA reads as TGTGCCACCAACGCGAGGGTCGATGTTTCCTACAATGAGCAGTTCTTC.

The V call is TRBV12-3 or TRBV12-4, the J call TRBJ1-6; D is uncertain. There are 13 residues in the CDR3. V gave up 0 bases and J gave up 14 bases, with 11 bases separating them. In DNA, the CDR3 is TGTGCCAGCAGTTTAGCTCAGGCCTCGTCCCTCCACTTT. Its translation: CASSLAQASSLHF.

The chain couples TRBV27 to TRBJ1-5; TRBD1 agrees at 10 bases. This CDR3 comprises 17 residues. Germline V lookup: CDR1 MNHEY, CDR2 SMNVEV (reference sequence). The V and J ends lost 6 bases and 5 bases, in that order; junction bases with no gene match: 13. As DNA, the CDR3 is TGTGCCAGCAGGAATATAGGGGACAGGGGTTTGCATCAGCCCCAGCATTTT. Its protein is CASRNIGDRGLHQPQHF.

This chain links TRBV19 with TRBJ2-7, with 11 bases lining up with TRBD1. J lost 4 bases, V lost 2 bases, and 10 bases had no gene match. Germline V gene sequence: CDR1 LNHDA, CDR2 SQIVND (reference sequence). CDR3 length: 17 amino acids. CDR3 nucleotides: TGTGCCAGTAGTATAAGAGCCGGGACAGGGGGAGTGTACGAGCAGTACTTC. It specifies CASSIRAGTGGVYEQYF. Full variable domain (remainder filled in from reference TRBV19 and TRBJ2-7): DGGITQSPKYLFRKEGQNVTLSCEQNLNHDAMYWYRQDPGQGLRLIYYSQIVNDFQKGDIAEGYSVSREKKESFPLTVTSAQKNPTAFYLCASSIRAGTGGVYEQYFGPGTRLTVT.

This chain uses TRBV5-1 with TRBJ2-1; D unclear. V lost 4 bases, J lost 9 bases, and 20 bases lay in between. The CDR3 runs to 15 residues. Germline V lookup: CDR1 SGHRS, CDR2 YFSETQ. The CDR3 DNA is TGCGCCAGCAGCATCTCAGGCGCCGTTGTGACTGAGCAGTTCTTC. It codes for CASSISGAVVTEQFF.

This chain connects TRBV24-1 to TRBJ2-1, with 7 nucleotides matching TRBD1. The CDR3 consists of 18 residues. Looked up from germline, CDR1 is KGHDR and CDR2 is SFDVKD. With 4 bases clipped from V and 0 bases from J, the junction kept 11 bases outside the gene matches. The CDR3 DNA is TGTGCCACCAGTGACGCCTCCCCGCGGACAGGCTCCTACAATGAGCAGTTCTTC. It encodes CATSDASPRTGSYNEQFF.

This rearrangement joins TRBV29-1 to TRBJ2-3, with TRBD2 identical over 9 bases. This CDR3 has 15 amino acids. Germline loops: CDR1 SQVTM, CDR2 ANQGSEA. J gave up 3 bases and V 7 bases, and 11 bases lay outside the gene matches. CDR3 sequence (DNA): TGCAGCGGCTTGGGGCTAGCGGGGAGAACAGATACGCAGTATTTT. This codes for CSGLGLAGRTDTQYF.

This clone was seen a handful of times. This chain connects TRBV7-8 to TRBJ2-7; 14 bases map to TRBD2. The CDR3 runs to 17 residues. Germline-derived CDR1 and CDR2 are SGHVS and FQNEAQ. V trimming: 5 bases; J trimming: 3 bases; junction bases outside the gene matches: 9. CDR3 in DNA: TGTGCCAGCAGCCTAGGACTAGCGGGGGGTCGATTCTACGAGCAGTACTTC. This translates into CASSLGLAGGRFYEQYF.

The chain carries TRBV29-1 and TRBJ2-3, with 9 bases fitting TRBD2. CDR1 and CDR2 from the germline V gene are SQVTM and ANQGSEA. This CDR3 has 18 residues. Germline trimming cut 3 bases from V and 0 bases from J; bases unmatched to any gene: 13. The CDR3: CSVEGTVSGGPSTDTQYF. As DNA, the CDR3 is TGCAGCGTTGAGGGGACAGTGAGCGGGGGGCCTAGCACAGATACGCAGTATTTT.

This clone came up a few times. V is TRBV7-2 and J is TRBJ1-3; 8 bases fit TRBD1. CDR3 length: 16 residues. Germline CDR1 reads SGHTA; CDR2 reads FQGNSA. With 5 bases clipped from V and 0 bases from J, the junction kept 6 bases outside the gene matches. CDR3 in amino acids: CASSHGQGSSGNTIYF. The CDR3 DNA is TGTGCCAGCAGCCATGGACAGGGAAGCTCTGGAAACACCATATATTTT.

The rearrangement links TRBV24-1 to TRBJ2-1, with a weak D call TRBD2 (5 bases). CDR3 size: 20 residues. Germline-derived CDR1 and CDR2 are KGHDR and SFDVKD. V dropped 4 bases and J dropped 0 bases, with 24 bases sitting between them. CDR3 in DNA: TGTGCCACCAGTGACCTTGGAGGAGGAATCGGACGTTCCTCCTACAATGAGCAGTTCTTC. Translating gives CATSDLGGGIGRSSYNEQFF.

This chain links TRBV18 with TRBJ2-6; a possible D gene is TRBD2 (5 bases). Germline loops: CDR1 KGHSH, CDR2 LQKENI. With 3 bases removed from V and 0 bases from J, the gap between germline ends came to 9 bases. The CDR3 runs 16 residues. In DNA form, the CDR3 reads TGTGCCAGCTCACCCGGACTGTTCTCTGGGGCCAACGTCCTGACTTTC. As protein: CASSPGLFSGANVLTF. The full variable domain, in which reference TRBV18 and TRBJ2-6 provide the parts outside the CDR3, is NAGVMQNPRHLVRRRGQEARLRCSPMKGHSHVYWYRQLPEEGLKFMVYLQKENIIDESGMPKERFSAEFPKEGPSILRIQQVVRGDSAAYFCASSPGLFSGANVLTFGAGSRLTVL.

The V gene is TRBV11-1, the J gene TRBJ2-3; TRBD1 might be the D (6 bases). The germline V gene has CDR1 SGHAT and CDR2 FQDESV (reference sequence). The V and J ends lost 6 bases and 1 base respectively, with 14 bases between them. The CDR3 is 15 amino acids. CDR3 sequence: CASSFGTFGTDTQYF. CDR3 coding DNA: TGTGCCAGCAGTTTCGGGACATTCGGCACAGATACGCAGTATTTT.

The CDR3 sequence: CASSPRRAGNYGYTF. The CDR3 region has the DNA TGTGCCAGCAGCCCGCGAAGGGCGGGGAACTATGGCTACACCTTC. V usage is TRBV5-5 and J usage is TRBJ1-2; no firm D call. Trimming took 4 bases from V and 2 from J, leaving 15 bases between them. The germline gives CDR1 SGHKS, CDR2 YYEKEE (reference sequence). The CDR3 length is 15 residues.

This chain links TRBV28 with TRBJ1-1; the match to TRBD1 covers 7 bases. Germline V gene sequence: CDR1 MDHEN, CDR2 SYDVKM. V gave up 5 bases and J gave up 7 bases; unmatched junction bases: 10. CDR3 size: 14 residues. The chain's CDR3 is CASSHLGQSIEAFF. In DNA form, the CDR3 reads TGTGCCAGCAGTCACTTGGGACAGTCAATTGAAGCTTTCTTT.

The sample holds one count of this clone. The chain uses TRBV7-9 and TRBJ1-1, with D tentatively TRBD1 (6 bases). The V end lost 5 bases, the J end lost 1 base, and 20 bases lay between the germline ends. The V gene's germline CDR1 is SEHNR and CDR2 FQNEAQ (reference sequence). This CDR3 has 17 residues. The CDR3 region is CASSIHRDTEWNTEAFF. Here the CDR3 DNA reads TGTGCCAGCAGCATACACCGGGACACCGAATGGAACACTGAAGCTTTCTTT.

The CDR3 coding sequence is TGTGCCAGCAGCCCGGGGGATCTAGAGACCCAGTACTTC. Translation: CASSPGDLETQYF. The chain has TRBV12-3 or TRBV12-4 and TRBJ2-5; the D gene is possibly TRBD2 (6 bases). With 6 bases removed from V and 4 bases from J, the gap between germline ends came to 12 bases. The length of the CDR3 is 13 residues.

This chain connects TRBV5-1 to TRBJ1-2, with a possible D match to TRBD1 (5 bases). The germline V gene has CDR1 SGHRS and CDR2 YFSETQ. The CDR3 has 17 amino acids. V lost 0 bases and J lost 1, with 16 bases in between. CDR3 DNA sequence: TGCGCCAGCAGCTTGGCAACTACTGACAGAAGTAACTATGGCTACACCTTC. This translates into CASSLATTDRSNYGYTF.

The V gene is TRBV20-1, the J gene TRBJ2-7; D perhaps matches TRBD1 (6 bases). Germline V gene sequence: CDR1 DFQATT, CDR2 SNEGSKA (reference sequence). The CDR3 is 11 residues long. Between the trimmed V and J ends, which lost 7 bases and 7 bases, there was a span of 14 bases. The CDR3 DNA is TGCAGTGTTTTGGGGGCAAGAGAGCAGTACTTC. Translation: CSVLGAREQYF.

CDR3 in amino acids: CASSQDLHSSYNEQFF. The CDR3 coding sequence is TGTGCCAGCAGCCAAGATCTTCATAGCTCCTACAATGAGCAGTTCTTC. The gene calls are TRBV3-1 (or the pseudogene TRBV3-2) and TRBJ2-1; D gene uncertain. V lost 0 bases, J lost 0 bases, and 9 bases lay in between. CDR3 length: 16 amino acids. Germline V gene sequence: CDR1 LGHDT, CDR2 YNNKEL (reference sequence).

The chain combines TRBV7-8 with TRBJ2-7; D not resolved. V lost 5 bases to trimming and J lost 4 bases, with 12 bases between them. The V gene's germline CDR1 is SGHVS and CDR2 FQNEAQ. This CDR3 is 13 amino acids long. The CDR3 DNA sequence: TGTGCCAGCAGCCCCCCTCACGGTTACGAGCAGTACTTC. Its protein product is CASSPPHGYEQYF.

V gene TRBV7-9 combines with J gene TRBJ1-2; no clear D gene. The CDR3 sequence is 13 residues long. V lost 1 base, J lost 6 bases, and 9 bases lay in between. Germline V gene lookup returns CDR1 SEHNR and CDR2 FQNEAQ (reference sequence). The CDR3 loop reads CASSLGSGNGYTF. The CDR3 nucleotides read TGTGCCAGCAGCTTAGGATCGGGGAATGGCTACACCTTC.